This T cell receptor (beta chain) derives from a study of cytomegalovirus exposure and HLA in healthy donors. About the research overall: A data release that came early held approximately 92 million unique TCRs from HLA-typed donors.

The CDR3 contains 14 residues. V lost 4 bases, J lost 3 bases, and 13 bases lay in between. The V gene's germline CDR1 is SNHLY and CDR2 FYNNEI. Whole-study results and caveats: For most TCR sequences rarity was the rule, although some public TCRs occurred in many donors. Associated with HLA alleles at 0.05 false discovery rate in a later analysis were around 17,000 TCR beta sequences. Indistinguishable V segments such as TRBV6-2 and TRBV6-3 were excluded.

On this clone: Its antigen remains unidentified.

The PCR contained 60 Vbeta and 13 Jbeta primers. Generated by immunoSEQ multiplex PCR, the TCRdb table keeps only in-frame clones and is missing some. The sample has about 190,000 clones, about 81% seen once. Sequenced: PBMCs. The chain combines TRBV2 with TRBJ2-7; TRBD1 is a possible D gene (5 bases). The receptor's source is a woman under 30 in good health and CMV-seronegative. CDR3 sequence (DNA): TGTGCCAGCAGTGCTGGTCAGGGTGTCTACGAGCAGTACTTC. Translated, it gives CASSAGQGVYEQYF.